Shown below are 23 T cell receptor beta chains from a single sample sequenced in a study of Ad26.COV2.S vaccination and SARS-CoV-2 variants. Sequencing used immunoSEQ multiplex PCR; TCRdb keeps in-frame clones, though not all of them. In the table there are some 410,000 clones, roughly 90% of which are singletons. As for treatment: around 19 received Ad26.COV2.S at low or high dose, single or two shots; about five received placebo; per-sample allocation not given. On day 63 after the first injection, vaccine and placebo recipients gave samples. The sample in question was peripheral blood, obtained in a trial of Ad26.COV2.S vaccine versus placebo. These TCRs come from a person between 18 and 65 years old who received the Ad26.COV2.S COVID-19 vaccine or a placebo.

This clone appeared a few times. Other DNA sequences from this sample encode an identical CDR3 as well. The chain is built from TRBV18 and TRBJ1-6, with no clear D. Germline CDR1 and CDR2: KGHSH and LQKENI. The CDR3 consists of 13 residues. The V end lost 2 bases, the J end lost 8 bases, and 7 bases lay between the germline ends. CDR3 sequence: CASSPTRDSPLHF. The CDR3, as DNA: TGTGCCAGCTCACCAACACGAGATTCACCCCTCCACTTT.

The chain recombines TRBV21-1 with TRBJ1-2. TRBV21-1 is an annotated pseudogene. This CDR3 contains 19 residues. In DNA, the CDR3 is TGTGCCAGCAGCAAAGACCCCGGGGAGGGAACATCGGGGGGTTATGGCTACACCTTC. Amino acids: CASSKDPGEGTSGGYGYTF.

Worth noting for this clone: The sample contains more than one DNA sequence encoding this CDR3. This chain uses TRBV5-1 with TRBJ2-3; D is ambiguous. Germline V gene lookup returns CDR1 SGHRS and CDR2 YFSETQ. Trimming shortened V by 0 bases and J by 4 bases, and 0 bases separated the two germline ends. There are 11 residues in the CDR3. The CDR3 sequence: CASSLADTQYF. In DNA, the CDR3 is TGCGCCAGCAGCTTGGCAGATACGCAGTATTTT.

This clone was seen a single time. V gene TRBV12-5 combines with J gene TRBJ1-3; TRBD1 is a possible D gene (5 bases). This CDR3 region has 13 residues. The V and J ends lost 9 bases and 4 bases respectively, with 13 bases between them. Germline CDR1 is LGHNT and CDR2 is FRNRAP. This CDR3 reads CASSSGLGNTIYF. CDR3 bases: TGTGCTAGCTCCTCGGGACTCGGAAACACCATATATTTT.

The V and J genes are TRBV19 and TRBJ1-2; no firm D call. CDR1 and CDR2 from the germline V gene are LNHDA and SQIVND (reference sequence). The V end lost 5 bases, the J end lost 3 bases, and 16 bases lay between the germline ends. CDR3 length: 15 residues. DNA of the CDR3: TGTGCCAGTAGTTTTCGGACGGCCCTGGACTATGGCTACACCTTC. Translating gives CASSFRTALDYGYTF.

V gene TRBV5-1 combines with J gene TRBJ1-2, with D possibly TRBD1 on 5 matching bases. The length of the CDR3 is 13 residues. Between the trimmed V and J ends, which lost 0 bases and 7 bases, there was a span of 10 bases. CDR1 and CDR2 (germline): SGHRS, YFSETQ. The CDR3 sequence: CASSLALGGGYTF. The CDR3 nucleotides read TGCGCCAGCAGCTTGGCCTTGGGGGGTGGCTACACCTTC.

CDR3 sequence reads: CASSPRGHGEKLFF. In DNA form, the CDR3 reads TGTGCCAGCAGCCCCAGGGGGCATGGGGAAAAACTGTTTTTT. This rearrangement joins TRBV13 to TRBJ1-4, with 8 bases lining up with TRBD1. Looked up from germline, CDR1 is PRHDT and CDR2 is FYEKMQ (reference sequence). The CDR3 loop spans 14 amino acids. J gave up 8 bases and V 5 bases, and 7 bases lay outside the gene matches.

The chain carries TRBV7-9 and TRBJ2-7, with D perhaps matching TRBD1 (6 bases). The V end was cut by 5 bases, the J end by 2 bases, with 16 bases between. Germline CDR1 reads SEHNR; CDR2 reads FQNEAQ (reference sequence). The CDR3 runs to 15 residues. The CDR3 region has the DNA TGTGCCAGCAGCCTGATGGCGCAGGGGACCTACGAGCAGTACTTC. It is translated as CASSLMAQGTYEQYF.

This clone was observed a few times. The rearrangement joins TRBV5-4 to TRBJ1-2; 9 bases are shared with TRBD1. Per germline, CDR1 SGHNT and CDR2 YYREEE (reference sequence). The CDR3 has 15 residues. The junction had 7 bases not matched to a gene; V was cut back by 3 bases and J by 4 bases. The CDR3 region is CASSYGTGSGYGYTF. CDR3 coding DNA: TGTGCCAGCAGCTATGGGACAGGGTCAGGCTATGGCTACACCTTC.

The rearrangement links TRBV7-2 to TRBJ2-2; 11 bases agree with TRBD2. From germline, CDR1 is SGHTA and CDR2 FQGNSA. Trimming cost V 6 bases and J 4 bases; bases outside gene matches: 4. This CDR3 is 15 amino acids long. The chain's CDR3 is CASRSGLAATGELFF. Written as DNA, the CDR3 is TGTGCCAGCAGGTCGGGACTAGCGGCCACCGGGGAGCTGTTTTTT.

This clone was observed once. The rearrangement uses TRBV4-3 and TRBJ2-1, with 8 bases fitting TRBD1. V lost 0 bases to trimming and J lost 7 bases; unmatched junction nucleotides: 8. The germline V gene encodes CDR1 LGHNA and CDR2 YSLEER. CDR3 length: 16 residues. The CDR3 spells CASSQDWTGMLNEQFF. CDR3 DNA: TGCGCCAGCAGCCAAGATTGGACAGGGATGTTAAATGAGCAGTTCTTC.

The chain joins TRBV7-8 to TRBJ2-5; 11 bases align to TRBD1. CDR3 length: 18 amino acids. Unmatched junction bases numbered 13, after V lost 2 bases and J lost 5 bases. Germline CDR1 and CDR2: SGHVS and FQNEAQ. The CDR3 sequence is CASSLRSADRGRLETQYF. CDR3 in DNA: TGTGCCAGCAGCTTAAGATCGGCGGACAGGGGGCGTCTTGAGACCCAGTACTTC.

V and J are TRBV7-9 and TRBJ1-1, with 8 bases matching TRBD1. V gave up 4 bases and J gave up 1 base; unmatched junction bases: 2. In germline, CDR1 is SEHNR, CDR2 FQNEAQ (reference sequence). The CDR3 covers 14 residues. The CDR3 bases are TGTGCCAGCAGCTCTCAGGGGGCGAACACTGAAGCTTTCTTT. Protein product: CASSSQGANTEAFF.

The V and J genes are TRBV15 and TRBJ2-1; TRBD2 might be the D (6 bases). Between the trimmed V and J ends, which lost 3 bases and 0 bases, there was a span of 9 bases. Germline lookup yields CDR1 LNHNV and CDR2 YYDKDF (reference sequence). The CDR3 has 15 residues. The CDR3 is CATSRGLISYNEQFF. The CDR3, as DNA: TGTGCCACCAGCAGGGGACTGATCTCCTACAATGAGCAGTTCTTC.

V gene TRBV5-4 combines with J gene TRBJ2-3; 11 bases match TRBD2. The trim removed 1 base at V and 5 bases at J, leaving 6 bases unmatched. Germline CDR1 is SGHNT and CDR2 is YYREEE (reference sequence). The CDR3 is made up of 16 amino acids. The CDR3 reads CASSLSLAGGQDTQYF. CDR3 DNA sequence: TGTGCCAGCAGCTTGTCGTTAGCGGGGGGGCAAGATACGCAGTATTTT.

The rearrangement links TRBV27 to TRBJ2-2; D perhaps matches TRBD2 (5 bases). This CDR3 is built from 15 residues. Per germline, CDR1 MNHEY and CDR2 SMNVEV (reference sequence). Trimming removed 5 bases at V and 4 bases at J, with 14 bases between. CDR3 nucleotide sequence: TGTGCCAGCAGTAGAAACGGAGGATTCACCGGGGAGCTGTTTTTT. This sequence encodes CASSRNGGFTGELFF.

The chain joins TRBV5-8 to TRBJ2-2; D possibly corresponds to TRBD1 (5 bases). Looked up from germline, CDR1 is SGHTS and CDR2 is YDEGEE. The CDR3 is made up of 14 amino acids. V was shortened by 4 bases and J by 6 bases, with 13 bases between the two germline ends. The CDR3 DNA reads TGTGCCAGCAGCCTCGGCCAGGGTGCCGGGGAGCTGTTTTTT. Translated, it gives CASSLGQGAGELFF.

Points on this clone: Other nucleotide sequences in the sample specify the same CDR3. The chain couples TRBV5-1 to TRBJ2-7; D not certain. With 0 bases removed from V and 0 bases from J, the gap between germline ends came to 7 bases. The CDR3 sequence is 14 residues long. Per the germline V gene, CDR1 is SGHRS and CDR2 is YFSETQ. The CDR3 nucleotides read TGCGCCAGCAGCTTGGGGGTAAACTCCTACGAGCAGTACTTC. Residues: CASSLGVNSYEQYF.

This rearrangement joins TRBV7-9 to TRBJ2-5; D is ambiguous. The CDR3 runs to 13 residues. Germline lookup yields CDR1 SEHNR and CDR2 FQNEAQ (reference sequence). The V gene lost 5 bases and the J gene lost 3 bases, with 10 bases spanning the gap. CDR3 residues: CASSGRWEETQYF. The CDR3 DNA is TGTGCCAGCAGCGGCAGGTGGGAAGAGACCCAGTACTTC.

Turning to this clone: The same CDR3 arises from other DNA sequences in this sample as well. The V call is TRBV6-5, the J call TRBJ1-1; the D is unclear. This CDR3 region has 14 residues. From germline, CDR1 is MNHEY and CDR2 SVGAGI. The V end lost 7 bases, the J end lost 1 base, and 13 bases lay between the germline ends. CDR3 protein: CASTPGPRNTEAFF. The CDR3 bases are TGTGCCAGCACGCCTGGACCGAGGAACACTGAAGCTTTCTTT.

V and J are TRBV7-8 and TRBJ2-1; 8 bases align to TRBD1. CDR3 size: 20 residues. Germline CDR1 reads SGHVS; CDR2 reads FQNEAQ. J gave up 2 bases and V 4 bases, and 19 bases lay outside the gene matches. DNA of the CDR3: TGTGCCAGCAGCTCCCGGGACAGGCCCACCCGGGACCCAACCTACAATGAGCAGTTCTTC. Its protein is CASSSRDRPTRDPTYNEQFF.

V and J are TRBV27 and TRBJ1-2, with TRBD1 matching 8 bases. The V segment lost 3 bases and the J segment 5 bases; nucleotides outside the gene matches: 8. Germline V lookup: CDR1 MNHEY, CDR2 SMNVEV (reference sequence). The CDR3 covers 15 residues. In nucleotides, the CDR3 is TGTGCCAGCAGTTTGGATGGACAGGGAATATATGGCTACACCTTC. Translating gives CASSLDGQGIYGYTF.

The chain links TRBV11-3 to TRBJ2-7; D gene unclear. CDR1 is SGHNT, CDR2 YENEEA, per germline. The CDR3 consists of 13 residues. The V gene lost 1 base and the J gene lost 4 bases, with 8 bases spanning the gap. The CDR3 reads CASSLGPIYEQYF. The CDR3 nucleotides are TGTGCCAGCAGCTTAGGGCCAATTTACGAGCAGTACTTC.